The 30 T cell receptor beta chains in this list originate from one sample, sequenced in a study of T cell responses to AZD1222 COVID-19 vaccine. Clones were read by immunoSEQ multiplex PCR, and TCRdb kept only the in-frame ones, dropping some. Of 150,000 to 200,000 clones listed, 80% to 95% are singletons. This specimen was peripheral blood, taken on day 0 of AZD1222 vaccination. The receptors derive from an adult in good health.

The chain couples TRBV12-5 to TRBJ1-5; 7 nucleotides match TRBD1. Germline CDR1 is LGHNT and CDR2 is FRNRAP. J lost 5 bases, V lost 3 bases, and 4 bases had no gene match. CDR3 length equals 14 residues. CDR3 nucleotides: TGTGCTAGTGGTTTATACGGGACAGATCAGCCCCAGCATTTT. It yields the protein CASGLYGTDQPQHF.

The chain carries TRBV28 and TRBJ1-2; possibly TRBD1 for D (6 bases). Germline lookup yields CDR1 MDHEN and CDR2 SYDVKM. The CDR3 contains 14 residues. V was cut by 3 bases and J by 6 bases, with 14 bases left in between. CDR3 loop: CASSLHRVIDGYTF. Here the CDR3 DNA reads TGTGCCAGCAGTTTGCACAGGGTGATAGATGGCTACACCTTC.

CDR3 nucleotide sequence: TGCAGCGTTGCCGGGGACATCTCCTACGAGCAGTACTTC. It translates to CSVAGDISYEQYF. This chain connects TRBV29-1 to TRBJ2-7; D perhaps matches TRBD1 (6 bases). The V gene's germline CDR1 is SQVTM and CDR2 ANQGSEA. The CDR3 extends over 13 amino acids. Deletions cut 4 bases from V and 0 bases from J, with 10 bases between.

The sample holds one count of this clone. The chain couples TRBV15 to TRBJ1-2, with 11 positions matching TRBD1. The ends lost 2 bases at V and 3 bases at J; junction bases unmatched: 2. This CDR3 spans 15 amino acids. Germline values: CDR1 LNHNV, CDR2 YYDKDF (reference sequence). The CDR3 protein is CATSRRTGGDYGYTF. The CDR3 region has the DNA TGTGCCACCAGCAGACGGACAGGGGGCGACTATGGCTACACCTTC.

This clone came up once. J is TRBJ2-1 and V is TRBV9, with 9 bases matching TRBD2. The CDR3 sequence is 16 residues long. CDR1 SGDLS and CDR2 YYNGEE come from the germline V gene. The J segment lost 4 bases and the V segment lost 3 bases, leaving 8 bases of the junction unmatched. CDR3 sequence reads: CASSAGGTSPYNEQFF. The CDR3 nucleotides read TGTGCCAGCAGCGCAGGAGGGACTAGCCCTTACAATGAGCAGTTCTTC.

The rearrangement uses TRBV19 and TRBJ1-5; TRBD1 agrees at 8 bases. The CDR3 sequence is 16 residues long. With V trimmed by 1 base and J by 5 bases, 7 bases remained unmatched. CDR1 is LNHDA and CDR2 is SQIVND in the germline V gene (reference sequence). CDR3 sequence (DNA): TGTGCCAGTAGTATAGTACGAGACAGGGGAGATCAGCCCCAGCATTTT. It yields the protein CASSIVRDRGDQPQHF.

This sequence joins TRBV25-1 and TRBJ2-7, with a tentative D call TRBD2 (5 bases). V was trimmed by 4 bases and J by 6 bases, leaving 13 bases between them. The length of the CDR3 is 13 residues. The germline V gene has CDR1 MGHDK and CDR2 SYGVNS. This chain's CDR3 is CASSVQNSAEQYF. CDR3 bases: TGTGCCAGCAGTGTTCAAAATAGCGCCGAGCAGTACTTC.

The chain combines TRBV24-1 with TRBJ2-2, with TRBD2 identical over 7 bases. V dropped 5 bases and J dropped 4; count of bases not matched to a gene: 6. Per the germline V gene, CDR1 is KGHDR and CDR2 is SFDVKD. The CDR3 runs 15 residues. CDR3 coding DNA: TGTGCCACCAGTGGTGAACCTAGCGGCACCGGGGAGCTGTTTTTT. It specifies CATSGEPSGTGELFF.

This CDR3 reads CASSRSGSAGETQYF. The CDR3 DNA is TGTGCCAGCAGTCGAAGCGGGAGTGCCGGGGAGACCCAGTACTTC. V and J are TRBV6-5 and TRBJ2-5; 8 nucleotides line up with TRBD2. The CDR3 runs to 15 residues. The V segment lost 5 bases and the J segment 5 bases; nucleotides outside the gene matches: 10. Germline loops: CDR1 MNHEY, CDR2 SVGAGI.

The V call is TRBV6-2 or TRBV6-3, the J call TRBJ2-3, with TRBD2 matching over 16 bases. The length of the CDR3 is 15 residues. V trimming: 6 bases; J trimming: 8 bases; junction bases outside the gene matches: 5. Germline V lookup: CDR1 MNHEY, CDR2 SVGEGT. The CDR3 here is CASSGTSGRAGTQYF. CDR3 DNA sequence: TGTGCCAGCAGCGGGACTAGCGGGAGGGCCGGTACGCAGTATTTT.

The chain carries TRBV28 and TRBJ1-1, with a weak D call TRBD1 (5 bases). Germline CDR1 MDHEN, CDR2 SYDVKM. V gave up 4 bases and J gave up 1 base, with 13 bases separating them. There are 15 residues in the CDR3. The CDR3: CASSSLVGPNTEAFF. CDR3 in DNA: TGTGCCAGCAGTTCCCTAGTGGGGCCGAACACTGAAGCTTTCTTT.

DNA of the CDR3: TGTGCCACCGGGAGGACAGGGCGTCGCTCGAACACTGAAGCTTTCTTT. Protein sequence: CATGRTGRRSNTEAFF. The chain is built from TRBV28 and TRBJ1-1; 8 positions match TRBD1. Germline CDR1 reads MDHEN; CDR2 reads SYDVKM. V lost 10 bases and J lost 1; bases outside the gene matches: 14. This CDR3 is 16 amino acids long. The variable domain in full, completed from reference TRBV28 and TRBJ1-1, reads DVKVTQSSRYLVKRTGEKVFLECVQDMDHENMFWYRQDPGLGLRLIYFSYDVKMKEKGDIPEGYSVSREKKERFSLILESASTNQTSMYLCATGRTGRRSNTEAFFGQGTRLTVV.

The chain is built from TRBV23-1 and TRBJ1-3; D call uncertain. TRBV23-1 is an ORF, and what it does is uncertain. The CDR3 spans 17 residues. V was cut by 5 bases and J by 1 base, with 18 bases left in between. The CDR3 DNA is TGCGCCAGCAGTGGAACCGGGCGACCGGCTTCTGGAAACACCATATATTTT. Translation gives CASSGTGRPASGNTIYF.

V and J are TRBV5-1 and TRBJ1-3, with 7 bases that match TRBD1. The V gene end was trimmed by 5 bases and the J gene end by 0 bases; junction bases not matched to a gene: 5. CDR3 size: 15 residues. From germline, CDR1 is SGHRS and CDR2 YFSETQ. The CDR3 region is CASRPDRFSGNTIYF. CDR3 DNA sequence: TGCGCCAGCAGACCGGACAGGTTCTCTGGAAACACCATATATTTT.

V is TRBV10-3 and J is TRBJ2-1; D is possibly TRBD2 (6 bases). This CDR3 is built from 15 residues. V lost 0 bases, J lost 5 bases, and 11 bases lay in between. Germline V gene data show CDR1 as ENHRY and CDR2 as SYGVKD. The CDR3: CAISESRGGDNEQFF. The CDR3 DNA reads TGTGCCATCAGTGAGTCGAGGGGAGGCGACAATGAGCAGTTCTTC.

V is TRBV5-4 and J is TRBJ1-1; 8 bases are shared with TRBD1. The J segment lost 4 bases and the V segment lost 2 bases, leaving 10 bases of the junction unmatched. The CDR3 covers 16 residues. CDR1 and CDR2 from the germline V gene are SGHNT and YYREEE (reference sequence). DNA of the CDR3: TGTGCCAGCAGCTTAAGAGTGACAGGGGTGGGCACTGAAGCTTTCTTT. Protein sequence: CASSLRVTGVGTEAFF.

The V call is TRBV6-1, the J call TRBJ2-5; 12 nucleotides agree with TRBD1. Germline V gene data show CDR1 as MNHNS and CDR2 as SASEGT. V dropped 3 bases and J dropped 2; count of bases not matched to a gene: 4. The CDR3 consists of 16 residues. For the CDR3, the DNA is TGTGCCAGCAGTGAGGGGACAGGGGGCGGACAAGAGACCCAGTACTTC. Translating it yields CASSEGTGGGQETQYF.

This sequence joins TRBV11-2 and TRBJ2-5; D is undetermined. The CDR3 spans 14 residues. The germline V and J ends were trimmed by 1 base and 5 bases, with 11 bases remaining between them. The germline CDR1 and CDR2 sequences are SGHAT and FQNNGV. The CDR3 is CASSLGWQSETQYF. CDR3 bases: TGTGCCAGCAGCTTAGGATGGCAGTCTGAGACCCAGTACTTC. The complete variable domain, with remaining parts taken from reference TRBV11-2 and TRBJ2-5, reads EAGVAQSPRYKIIEKRQSVAFWCNPISGHATLYWYQQILGQGPKLLIQFQNNGVVDDSQLPKDRFSAERLKGVDSTLKIQPAKLEDSAVYLCASSLGWQSETQYFGPGTRLLVL.

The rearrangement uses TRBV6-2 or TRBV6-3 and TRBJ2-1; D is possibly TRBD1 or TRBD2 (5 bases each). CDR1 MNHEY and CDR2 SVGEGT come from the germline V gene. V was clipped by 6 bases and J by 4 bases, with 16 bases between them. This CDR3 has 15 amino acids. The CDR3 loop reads CASSRGTFPYNEQFF. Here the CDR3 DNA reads TGTGCCAGCAGCCGAGGGACGTTCCCTTACAATGAGCAGTTCTTC.

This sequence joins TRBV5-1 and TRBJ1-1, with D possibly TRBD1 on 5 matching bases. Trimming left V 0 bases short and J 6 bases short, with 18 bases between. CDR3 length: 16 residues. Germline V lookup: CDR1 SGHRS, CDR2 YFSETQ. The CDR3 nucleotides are TGCGCCAGCAGCTTGGTAGTTGCCCCAGGGAGGGCTGAAGCTTTCTTT. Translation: CASSLVVAPGRAEAFF.

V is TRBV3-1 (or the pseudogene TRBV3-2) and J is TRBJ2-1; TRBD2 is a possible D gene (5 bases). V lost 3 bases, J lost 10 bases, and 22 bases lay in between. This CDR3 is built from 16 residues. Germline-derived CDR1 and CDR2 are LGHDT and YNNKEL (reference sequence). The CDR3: CASSQAGRRSGNEQFF. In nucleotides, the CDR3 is TGTGCCAGCAGCCAGGCGGGTCGAAGATCCGGCAACGAGCAGTTCTTC.

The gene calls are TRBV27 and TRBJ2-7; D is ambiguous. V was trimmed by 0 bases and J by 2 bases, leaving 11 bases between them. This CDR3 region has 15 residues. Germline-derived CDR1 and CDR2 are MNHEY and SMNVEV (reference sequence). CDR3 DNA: TGTGCCAGCAGTTTATCCCCCAGGAATCCCTACGAGCAGTACTTC. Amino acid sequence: CASSLSPRNPYEQYF.

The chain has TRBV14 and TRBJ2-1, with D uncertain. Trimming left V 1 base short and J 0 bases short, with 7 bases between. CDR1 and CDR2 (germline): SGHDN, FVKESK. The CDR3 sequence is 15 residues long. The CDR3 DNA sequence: TGTGCCAGCAGCCAAGGCTGGAGCTCCTACAATGAGCAGTTCTTC. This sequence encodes CASSQGWSSYNEQFF.

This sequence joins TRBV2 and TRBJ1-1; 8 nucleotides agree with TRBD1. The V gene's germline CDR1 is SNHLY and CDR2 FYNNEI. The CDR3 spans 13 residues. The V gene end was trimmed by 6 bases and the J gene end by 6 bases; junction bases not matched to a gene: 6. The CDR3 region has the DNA TGTGCCAGCAGGGGACAGGACCCCCCTGAAGCTTTCTTT. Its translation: CASRGQDPPEAFF.

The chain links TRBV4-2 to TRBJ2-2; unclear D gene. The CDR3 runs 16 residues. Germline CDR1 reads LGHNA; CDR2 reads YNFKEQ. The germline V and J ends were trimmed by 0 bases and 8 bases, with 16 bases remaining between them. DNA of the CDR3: TGTGCCAGCAGCCAAGAGCTTCCGACGGTGATGGGGGAGCTGTTTTTT. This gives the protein CASSQELPTVMGELFF.

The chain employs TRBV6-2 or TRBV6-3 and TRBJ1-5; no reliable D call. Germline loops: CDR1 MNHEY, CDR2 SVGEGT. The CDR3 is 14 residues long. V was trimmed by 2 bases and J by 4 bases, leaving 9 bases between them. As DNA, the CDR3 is TGTGCCAGCAGTTACCTCGGCCTTAATCAGCCCCAGCATTTT. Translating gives CASSYLGLNQPQHF.

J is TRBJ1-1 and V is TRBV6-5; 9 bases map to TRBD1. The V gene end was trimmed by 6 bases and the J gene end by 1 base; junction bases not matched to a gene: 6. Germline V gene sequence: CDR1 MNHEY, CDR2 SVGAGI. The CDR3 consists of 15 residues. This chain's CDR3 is CASRPGQGQNTEAFF. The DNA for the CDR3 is TGTGCCAGCAGGCCGGGACAGGGACAGAACACTGAAGCTTTCTTT.

DNA for the CDR3: TGTGCCAGCAGTTTGTATCGGTCCTACGAGCAGTACTTC. Its protein is CASSLYRSYEQYF. This chain links TRBV12-3 or TRBV12-4 with TRBJ2-7, with unresolved D. The V gene lost 3 bases and the J gene lost 1 base, with 7 bases spanning the gap. The CDR3 loop spans 13 amino acids.

CDR3 in amino acids: CASSLTANTEAFF. CDR3 nucleotides: TGTGCCAGCAGCTTAACTGCGAACACTGAAGCTTTCTTT. The chain recombines TRBV7-3 with TRBJ1-1; D gene ambiguous. There are 13 residues in the CDR3. Germline CDR1 is SGHTA and CDR2 is FQGTGA. V lost 0 bases and J 1 base, leaving 3 bases between the germline ends.

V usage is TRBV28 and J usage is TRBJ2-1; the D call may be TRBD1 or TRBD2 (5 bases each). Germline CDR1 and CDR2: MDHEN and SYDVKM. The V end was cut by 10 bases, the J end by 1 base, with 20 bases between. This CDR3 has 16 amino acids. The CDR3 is CATRGAGAKSYNEQFF. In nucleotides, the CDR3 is TGTGCCACCCGTGGGGCCGGGGCAAAATCCTACAATGAGCAGTTCTTC.